This is a list of T cell receptor beta chains from one sample in a study of beta chain features in type 1 diabetes. Repertoires were generated with immunoSEQ multiplex PCR, while TCRdb's copy carries only in-frame clones and drops some. The sample consists of about 47,000 clones, approximately 44% of them appearing once. Sequencing was done on a sample of stem cell memory CD4+ T cells from blood. The receptors derive from a man aged 25-40 years with type 1 diabetes. The CDR3 runs from the conserved cysteine through the conserved F or W. A D gene is named only where the DNA matches it firmly. Expanded clones get a size class; other rows say once, few or many, or leave the size out.

TRBV19,.,TRBD1,TRBJ2-7,TGTGCCAGTAGCCGGGACAGGGTCTACGAGCAGTACTTC,CASSRDRVYEQYF
TRBV7-2,.,TRBD1,TRBJ2-7,TGTGCCAGCAGCTTATCTGGGACAGCTACTTCCTACGAGCAGTACTTC,CASSLSGTATSYEQYF
TRBV5-1,.,.,TRBJ2-7,TGCGCCAGCAGCGACCGAGGGACACTCTACGAGCAGTACTTC,CASSDRGTLYEQYF
TRBV5-1,.,TRBD2,TRBJ2-1,TGCGCCAGCAGCGGGAGGACTAGCGGGAGGAGATACAATGAGCAGTTCTTC,CASSGRTSGRRYNEQFF
TRBV7-9,few,TRBD1,TRBJ1-2,TGTGCCAGCAGCGGCGACAGGGCCCGTGGCTACACCTTC,CASSGDRARGYTF
TRBV5-1,.,TRBD1,TRBJ2-1,TGCGCCAGCAGCGCGGACAGGCACAATGAGCAGTTCTTC,CASSADRHNEQFF
TRBV27,few,TRBD1,TRBJ1-2,TGTGCCAGCAGTTTTCTACAGGGGGATGGCTACACCTTC,CASSFLQGDGYTF
TRBV2,.,.,TRBJ1-3,TGTGCCAGCAGCGAAGGACAGCTAGTTACTGGAAACACCATATATTTT,CASSEGQLVTGNTIYF
TRBV10-3,few,TRBD1,TRBJ1-6,TGTGCCATCAGTCCGGGACAGGGGCAATCACCCCTCCACTTT,CAISPGQGQSPLHF
TRBV15,.,TRBD1,TRBJ2-2,TGTGCCACCAGCAGGTCGACAGGGGTCGACACCGGGGAGCTGTTTTTT,CATSRSTGVDTGELFF
TRBV28,.,.,TRBJ2-1,TGTGCCAGCAGTTTATCGGGTTACAATGAGCAGTTCTTC,CASSLSGYNEQFF
TRBV21-1,.,.,TRBJ2-7,TGTGCCAGCAGCAAAGTTCACCGCTCTAGGGGCTACGAGCAGTACTTC,CASSKVHRSRGYEQYF
TRBV6-4,.,.,TRBJ2-7,TGTGCCAGCAGTGTTTCGGGGGACTCCTACGAGCAGTACTTC,CASSVSGDSYEQYF
TRBV9,.,TRBD2,TRBJ2-3,TGTGCCAGCAGCGTTAGCGGGAGAACAGATACGCAGTATTTT,CASSVSGRTDTQYF
TRBV27,.,.,TRBJ2-3,TGTGCCAGCAGTGTTCGAGGTTTGGGAGAACGAACGCAGTATTTT,CASSVRGLGERTQYF
TRBV6-6,.,.,TRBJ2-5,TGTGCCAGCAGTTACTCCGGGACTTCGGAGACCCAGTACTTC,CASSYSGTSETQYF
TRBV28,.,.,TRBJ1-5,TGTGCCAGCAGTTTCGGCGGCGGTCGAAATCAGCCCCAGCATTTT,CASSFGGGRNQPQHF
TRBV27,.,.,TRBJ1-1,TGTGCCAGCAGTGGCTACGGAGACTTTGAAGCTTTCTTT,CASSGYGDFEAFF
TRBV7-3,.,.,TRBJ2-1,TGTGCCAGCAGCCCACAGTTTGTAAGCTCCTACAATGAGCAGTTCTTC,CASSPQFVSSYNEQFF
TRBV28,.,.,TRBJ1-2,TGTGCCAGCAGCTGGGTTGGAGCTGATGGCTACACCTTC,CASSWVGADGYTF
TRBV6-1,.,TRBD1,TRBJ1-5,TGTGCCAGCGCGCAGGTGACAGGGGACAATCAGCCCCAGCATTTT,CASAQVTGDNQPQHF
TRBV6-5,once,TRBD2,TRBJ2-1,TGTGCCAGCAGGCTAGCGGGAAATGAGCAGTTCTTC,CASRLAGNEQFF
TRBV5-1,.,TRBD1,TRBJ2-3,TGCGCCAGCAGCTTGGAGACAGGGGCCCTCACAGATACGCAGTATTTT,CASSLETGALTDTQYF
TRBV7-2,few,.,TRBJ2-7,TGTGCCAGCAGCTCCGGGACTTTCAACGAGCAGTACTTC,CASSSGTFNEQYF
TRBV27,few,TRBD2,TRBJ2-3,TGTGCCAGCAGTTTAGCGGGAGGCACCGATACGCAGTATTTT,CASSLAGGTDTQYF
TRBV6-5,.,.,TRBJ1-1,TGTGCCAGCAGTTACTCTCGGGGGGCGGACACTGAAGCTTTCTTT,CASSYSRGADTEAFF
TRBV7-2,few,.,TRBJ2-1,TGTGCCAGCAGCTTGGTAGCAGGGATAAATGAGCAGTTCTTC,CASSLVAGINEQFF
TRBV28,.,.,TRBJ2-3,TGTGCCAGCAGCCCTCCGGGCACAGATACGCAGTATTTT,CASSPPGTDTQYF
TRBV7-9,.,TRBD2,TRBJ2-1,TGTGCCAGCAGCTTACGACTAGCAGGGCCAGGTGAGCAGTTCTTC,CASSLRLAGPGEQFF
TRBV5-1,.,TRBD2,TRBJ2-1,TGCGCCAGCAGCTTCTTCGAGACTAGCGGGATCAATGAGCAGTTCTTC,CASSFFETSGINEQFF
TRBV29-1,.,.,TRBJ2-2,TGCAGCGTTGAACGGAACACCGGGGAGCTGTTTTTT,CSVERNTGELFF
TRBV19,.,.,TRBJ2-2,TGTGCCAGTAGTATGGCGGGGACCGGGGAGCTGTTTTTT,CASSMAGTGELFF
TRBV7-3,.,.,TRBJ2-1,TGTGCCAGCAGCCCCGGCGGGGCCAACAATGAGCAGTTCTTC,CASSPGGANNEQFF
TRBV28,.,.,TRBJ2-5,TGTGCCAGCAGATCCCAAAGCATAGAGACCCAGTACTTC,CASRSQSIETQYF
TRBV6-6,few,.,TRBJ2-3,TGTGCCAGCAGTTTAAACACAGATACGCAGTATTTT,CASSLNTDTQYF
TRBV7-9,.,.,TRBJ2-2,TGTGCCAGCAGCTTAAGAGATGTGGTTTTTTCCGGGGAGCTGTTTTTT,CASSLRDVVFSGELFF
TRBV5-1,.,TRBD1,TRBJ2-1,TGCGCCAGCAGCTTAGATACAGGGGGTGAGCAGTTCTTC,CASSLDTGGEQFF
TRBV29-1,few,TRBD1,TRBJ1-5,TGCAGCGTCCAGTCTCTCGGACAGGGGCAGCCCCAGCATTTT,CSVQSLGQGQPQHF
TRBV28,few,.,TRBJ2-1,TGTGCCAGCAGTCCAGACAGACACGATTACAATGAGCAGTTCTTC,CASSPDRHDYNEQFF
TRBV19,.,TRBD2,TRBJ2-1,TGTGCCAGTAGTATAGACTGGGGGGGGAGTGGGAATGAGCAGTTCTTC,CASSIDWGGSGNEQFF
TRBV28,few,TRBD2,TRBJ2-7,TGTGCCAGCAGTCTGCTAGCGGGAGGGCCTGGGAGGTCCTACGAGCAGTACTTC,CASSLLAGGPGRSYEQYF
TRBV7-8,.,TRBD2,TRBJ2-3,TGTGCCAGCACGGCGCAGTTAGCGGGAGGGCCGGGAGATACGCAGTATTTT,CASTAQLAGGPGDTQYF
TRBV6-5,.,.,TRBJ2-7,TGTGCCAGCAGTCCGGACAACGAGCAGTACTTC,CASSPDNEQYF
TRBV28,.,.,TRBJ1-5,TGTGCCAGCAGTACCAACCAGGGGAGGGAGGATCAGCCCCAGCATTTT,CASSTNQGREDQPQHF
TRBV6-5,.,TRBD1,TRBJ1-1,TGTGCCAGCAGTTACGCGGGACAGATCAAGAACACTGAAGCTTTCTTT,CASSYAGQIKNTEAFF
TRBV5-1,.,.,TRBJ2-1,TGCGCCAGCAGCTCCGCGACCTACAATGAGCAGTTCTTC,CASSSATYNEQFF
TRBV4-3,.,.,TRBJ2-1,TGCGCCAGCAGCCAAGGTTACGGAGATGAGCAGTTCTTC,CASSQGYGDEQFF
TRBV9,.,.,TRBJ1-2,TGTGCCAGCAGCCCCCATGGGGGGGGCGCGGCTGGCTACACCTTC,CASSPHGGGAAGYTF
TRBV7-3,.,TRBD2,TRBJ2-1,TGTGCCAGCAGCCTCACCGGGACTAGCTTCAATGAGCAGTTCTTC,CASSLTGTSFNEQFF
TRBV7-3,.,TRBD2,TRBJ2-1,TGTGCCAGCAGCTTAGGGAGCGGGGGGACCTACAATGAGCAGTTCTTC,CASSLGSGGTYNEQFF
TRBV4-2,once,.,TRBJ2-1,TGTGCCAGCAGCCTCGTAGGGAGGGAGCAGTTCTTC,CASSLVGREQFF
TRBV19,.,.,TRBJ1-5,TGTGCCAGTAAAGGACAAGGTCAGCCCCAGCATTTT,CASKGQGQPQHF